The following is a T cell receptor beta chain sequence with its context. The sample is drawn from a study of T cell changes during pregnancy in multiple sclerosis. V lost 6 bases, J lost 7 bases, and 9 bases stayed unmatched. CDR3 length equals 15 residues. Germline V lookup: CDR1 SEHNR, CDR2 FQNEAQ (reference sequence). Sequencing used immunoSEQ multiplex PCR; TCRdb keeps in-frame clones, though not all of them. The sample lists about 24,000 clones, roughly 90% occurring once. This chain joins TRBV7-9 and TRBJ2-1; 10 bases are shared with TRBD2. The material sequenced was CD8+ T cells from peripheral blood mononuclear cells, taken in the third trimester of pregnancy. This receptor was identified in a female donor in good health, enrolled as a control in a pregnancy study. CDR3 amino acids: CASSSQREGRNEQFF. CDR3 nucleotide sequence: TGTGCCAGCAGTTCGCAGCGGGAGGGCCGGAATGAGCAGTTCTTC.